This T cell receptor beta chain originates from a study of blood T cell repertoires in COVID-19. The overall study: Samples representing acute and convalescent COVID-19 were sourced from the United States, Italy and Spain. The analysed material was cDNA or gDNA that came from T cells, B-cell-depleted T cells, or PBMCs.

In the original processing: Estimation of nucleated cell counts relied on the amplification of reference gene primers. Clones were read by immunoSEQ multiplex PCR, and TCRdb kept only the in-frame ones, dropping some. V and J calls and clone size follow that table, whereas D and trimming were derived from the DNA. The table records around 270,000 clones, 70% to 90% of them present only once. Germline V CDR1 and CDR2: LNHDA, SQIVND (reference sequence). The V segment lost 4 bases and the J segment 1 base; nucleotides outside the gene matches: 8. This CDR3 contains 16 residues. The rearrangement joins TRBV19 to TRBJ1-1; 8 bases are a match to TRBD1. Sequenced: peripheral blood. The receptor was derived from a man aged 25 to 40 with active or convalescent COVID-19. CDR3 DNA: TGTGCCAGTAGTACGCTACTGGACAGGGAGAACACTGAAGCTTTCTTT. Translating gives CASSTLLDRENTEAFF.